Listed below are T cell receptor beta chains from one sample, sequenced in a study of T cell responses to AZD1222 COVID-19 vaccine. Assay used: immunoSEQ multiplex PCR; TCRdb lists only in-frame clones, some missing. The table has about 88,000 clones, 92% seen once. Sequencing was performed on peripheral blood, taken on day 0 of AZD1222 vaccination. Receptors originate from an adult in good health. CDR3s include the opening cysteine and the closing phenylalanine or tryptophan. The order of the fields is V gene, D gene, clone size, J gene, CDR3 DNA, CDR3 protein. D genes are given only for firm matches. Not all rows give a size; the values are once, few, many and, for expanded clones, a class.

>TRBV11-2|NA|NA|TRBJ1-1
TGTGCCAGCAGCCGCGACAGGCGGGAAGCTTTCTTT
CASSRDRREAFF
>TRBV18|NA|NA|TRBJ2-1
TGTGCCAGCTCACCACCGATCAGACAGATACTCTACAATGAGCAGTTCTTC
CASSPPIRQILYNEQFF
>TRBV6-5|TRBD2|NA|TRBJ2-1
TGTGCCAGCCGTCCTAGCGGGAGACTGGATGAGCAGTTCTTC
CASRPSGRLDEQFF
>TRBV28|NA|NA|TRBJ2-3
TGTGCCAGCAGTTTATGGACCTCTGACACAGATACGCAGTATTTT
CASSLWTSDTDTQYF
>TRBV29-1|TRBD2|NA|TRBJ2-1
TGCAGCGTTGAAGGTACGGGAGGAGGGATTGGCTCCTACAATGAGCAGTTCTTC
CSVEGTGGGIGSYNEQFF
>TRBV7-8|TRBD2|NA|TRBJ2-2
TGTGCCAGCAGCCCACCCACGAGCGGGAGGGTTACCGGGGAGCTGTTTTTT
CASSPPTSGRVTGELFF
>TRBV7-9|TRBD1|once|TRBJ1-5
TGTGCCAGCCAAGGGGGTCGAGGACAGGGGAGAAGCAATCAGCCCCAGCATTTT
CASQGGRGQGRSNQPQHF
>TRBV7-8|TRBD2|NA|TRBJ2-1
TGTGCCAGCAGCTTAGAAGGCGGGAGTAGAGTAAGGAATGAGCAGTTCTTC
CASSLEGGSRVRNEQFF
>TRBV2|NA|NA|TRBJ2-7
TGTGCCAGCAGTGGGACGGGCAACTACGAGCAGTACTTC
CASSGTGNYEQYF
>TRBV20-1|NA|NA|TRBJ1-4
TGCAGTGCTAGTACTCCGATTAATGAAAAACTGTTTTTT
CSASTPINEKLFF
>TRBV6-5|NA|NA|TRBJ2-1
TGTGCCAGCAGTTACCCCAGCGGGAATGAGCAGTTCTTC
CASSYPSGNEQFF
>TRBV6-5|NA|NA|TRBJ1-5
TGTGCCAGCAGGACTACAGGTGCCTCGGGGAAGCCCCAGCATTTT
CASRTTGASGKPQHF
>TRBV5-4|TRBD2|once|TRBJ2-1
TGTGCCAGCAGCGCTAGCGGAACCCCAGAGCAGTTCTTC
CASSASGTPEQFF
>TRBV7-6|NA|NA|TRBJ2-3
TGTGCCAGCAGCCCAACTGCAGATACGCAGTATTTT
CASSPTADTQYF
>TRBV7-2|TRBD1|few|TRBJ2-7
TGTGCCAGCAGCGCCTTCGGGACAGCGTCCTACGAGCAGTACTTC
CASSAFGTASYEQYF
>TRBV2|TRBD1|NA|TRBJ1-5
TGTGCCAGCGGGAGAGACAGGGCCAGAACTTCTCAGCCCCAGCATTTT
CASGRDRARTSQPQHF
>TRBV5-8|NA|NA|TRBJ1-1
TGTGCCAGCAGCTTTTTAGTTCAGTCCTCTGAAGCTTTCTTT
CASSFLVQSSEAFF
>TRBV28|TRBD1|NA|TRBJ1-2
TGTGCCAGCAGTCCTTTGGGACAGGGAGACTATGGCTACACCTTC
CASSPLGQGDYGYTF
>TRBV6-5|NA|NA|TRBJ1-1
TGTGCCAGCAGTCTAAGTGACGCTGAAGCTTTCTTT
CASSLSDAEAFF
>TRBV6-5|TRBD2|once|TRBJ2-7
TGTGCCAGCAATAGCGGGGGCTCCTACGAGCAGTACTTC
CASNSGGSYEQYF
>TRBV5-1|TRBD1|NA|TRBJ1-2
TGCGCCAGCAGCGGAGGACAGGGGATCTATGGCTACACCTTC
CASSGGQGIYGYTF
>TRBV7-2|TRBD1|NA|TRBJ2-7
TGTGCCAGCAGCTTCGACAGGGCGTCGAACGAGCAGTACTTC
CASSFDRASNEQYF
>TRBV19|NA|NA|TRBJ1-5
TGTGCCAGTAGTATACGAGGGGACCGCGGAGGCAATCAGCCCCAGCATTTT
CASSIRGDRGGNQPQHF
>TRBV7-2|NA|NA|TRBJ2-7
TGTGCCAGCAGCTTAGCGGGCAGGGTTGGGGACGAGCAGTACTTC
CASSLAGRVGDEQYF
>TRBV9|TRBD2|NA|TRBJ2-3
TGTGCCAGCAGCCCTAGCGGGAGAGGGCGCACAGATACGCAGTATTTT
CASSPSGRGRTDTQYF
>TRBV19|TRBD1|NA|TRBJ2-1
TGTGCCAGTGTCGGACAGGGGTGGATTGGGAACAATGAGCAGTTCTTC
CASVGQGWIGNNEQFF
>TRBV5-6|NA|NA|TRBJ1-3
TGTGCCAGCAGCTTGGTCCCGGCCTCTGGAAACACCATATATTTT
CASSLVPASGNTIYF
>TRBV6-2/TRBV6-3|TRBD2|once|TRBJ2-1
TGTGCCAGCAGTCCCAGGGGCGGGAGGGGCTACAATGAGCAGTTCTTC
CASSPRGGRGYNEQFF
>TRBV29-1|NA|NA|TRBJ1-6
TGCAGCGTCTCTGCGGGGCTCTATAATTCACCCCTCCACTTT
CSVSAGLYNSPLHF
>TRBV24-1|NA|NA|TRBJ2-7
TGTGCCACCGCGCAAATTGGAAACTACGAGCAGTACTTC
CATAQIGNYEQYF
>TRBV7-2|TRBD2|NA|TRBJ2-5
TGTGCCAGCAGCGGTAGTCCGGGACTAGCGGGAGAAGAGACCCAGTACTTC
CASSGSPGLAGEETQYF
>TRBV11-2|TRBD1|NA|TRBJ2-2
TGTGCCAGCAGCGTGACAGGGATCACCGGGGAGCTGTTTTTT
CASSVTGITGELFF
>TRBV19|NA|NA|TRBJ2-5
TGTGCCAGTAGTTGGGGGGATAGGGGTCGGGAGACCCAGTACTTC
CASSWGDRGRETQYF
>TRBV9|TRBD2|NA|TRBJ2-1
TGTGCCAGCACCCCCGGTCCCGGGACTAGCGGGAGTGGCTACAATGAGCAGTTCTTC
CASTPGPGTSGSGYNEQFF
>TRBV5-4|TRBD2|NA|TRBJ2-1
TGTGCCAGCAGCTTGGGACTAGCGGGCTACAATGAGCAGTTCTTC
CASSLGLAGYNEQFF
>TRBV2|NA|NA|TRBJ2-7
TGTGCCAGCAGTGTCACGAGTTACGAGCAGTACTTC
CASSVTSYEQYF
>TRBV29-1|TRBD1|NA|TRBJ1-2
TGCAGCGCCGGACAGGGGGTTGGCTACACCTTC
CSAGQGVGYTF
>TRBV5-1|TRBD1|NA|TRBJ1-4
TGCGCCAGCAGCACTGACAGGGGGCAAAGTGAAAAACTGTTTTTT
CASSTDRGQSEKLFF
>TRBV11-2|TRBD2|NA|TRBJ2-3
TGTGCCAGCAGCCCCTACCAACTAGCGGGAGGCACAGATACGCAGTATTTT
CASSPYQLAGGTDTQYF
>TRBV18|TRBD1|few|TRBJ2-1
TGTGCCAGCTCGCCGCCGGGACAGGGGGCTTTAAATGAGCAGTTCTTC
CASSPPGQGALNEQFF
>TRBV6-6|TRBD2|NA|TRBJ2-1
TGTGCCAGCAGGAACCCGGGACTAGCGGGGTATGAGCAGTTCTTC
CASRNPGLAGYEQFF
>TRBV19|TRBD1|NA|TRBJ1-5
TGTGCCAGTAGATCGGGACAGGGGGCCGGCAATCAGCCCCAGCATTTT
CASRSGQGAGNQPQHF
>TRBV24-1|NA|NA|TRBJ2-3
TGTGCCACCAGTGACACCCTCACGCTCTCTAGCACAGATACGCAGTATTTT
CATSDTLTLSSTDTQYF
>TRBV6-5|NA|NA|TRBJ1-1
TGTGCCAGCAGGCCATTCAGTATGAACACTGAAGCTTTCTTT
CASRPFSMNTEAFF
>TRBV7-9|TRBD2|NA|TRBJ2-5
TGTGCCACCAGCGGGAGGGCCGTTCTGTCCCAAGAGACCCAGTACTTC
CATSGRAVLSQETQYF
>TRBV5-4|TRBD2|NA|TRBJ2-2
TGTGCCAGCAGCCGTGGGCGGGGGGAGAACGGGGAGCTGTTTTTT
CASSRGRGENGELFF
>TRBV24-1|NA|NA|TRBJ2-2
TGTGCCACCAGTGATTTGGGGCAGGGGCAAAGCGGGGAGCTGTTTTTT
CATSDLGQGQSGELFF
>TRBV6-6|NA|few|TRBJ2-7
TGTGCCAGCAGTCGATCTAGCCTAACCTTCTACGAGCAGTACTTC
CASSRSSLTFYEQYF
>TRBV23-1|NA|NA|TRBJ2-7
TGCGCCAGCAGTCAATGCCAGTGGGGATACGAGCAGTACTTC
CASSQCQWGYEQYF
>TRBV10-3|NA|NA|TRBJ1-6
TGTGCCACCACGACCCTGGGAAATTCACCCCTCCACTTT
CATTTLGNSPLHF
>TRBV19|NA|few|TRBJ1-4
TGTGCCAGTAGATCTGGGCAGCTCTGGTTTGAAAAACTGTTTTTT
CASRSGQLWFEKLFF
>TRBV10-3|NA|NA|TRBJ2-1
TGTGCCATCAGTGGAAACAATGAGCAGTTCTTC
CAISGNNEQFF
>TRBV28|NA|NA|TRBJ2-1
TGTGCCAGCAGGGGACTTGCGGCTTACAATGAGCAGTTCTTC
CASRGLAAYNEQFF
>TRBV18|NA|NA|TRBJ2-5
TGTGCCAGCTCAACCCCAGAGACCCAGTACTTC
CASSTPETQYF
>TRBV9|NA|NA|TRBJ2-7
TGTGCCAGCAGCCCCGGGCAGGCGAGGTACGAGCAGTACTTC
CASSPGQARYEQYF
>TRBV2|TRBD2|NA|TRBJ2-7
TGTGCCAGCAGTGCGCACGGGGCATCTAGCGGGGAGCTCGAGCAGTACTTC
CASSAHGASSGELEQYF
>TRBV19|TRBD2|NA|TRBJ2-2
TGTGCCAGTAGTATGTCTAGCGGGATCGGTTACACCGGGGAGCTGTTTTTT
CASSMSSGIGYTGELFF